This T cell receptor beta chain was recovered during a study of beta chain features in type 1 diabetes. Notes on the study in general: Moderate but significant shortening of TCRB CDR3s was recorded in all four CD4+ subsets from Type 1 diabetes patients.

Expressed TCRB transcripts were sequenced, since all the RNA that had been isolated was reverse transcribed. Profiled with immunoSEQ multiplex PCR; TCRdb holds only in-frame clones, not every one. In the table there are 500,000 to 650,000 clones, around 12% of which are singletons. The CDR3 has 15 residues. Trimming took 5 bases from V and 8 from J, leaving 18 bases between them. The germline V gene has CDR1 MNHEY and CDR2 SVGAGI. On this clone itself: The antigen is undetermined.

The material sequenced was naive CD4+ T cells from blood. The TCR originated in a man aged 25 to 40 with type 1 diabetes. The chain links TRBV6-5 to TRBJ1-4; no clear D. The CDR3 here is CASSQDAVYGEKLFF. As DNA, the CDR3 is TGTGCCAGCAGTCAGGACGCAGTGTACGGAGAAAAACTGTTTTTT.